The source of this T cell receptor beta chain is a study of T cells after yellow fever vaccination. General study findings and limits: Repertoires sorted by FACS could include abundant clonotypes that are contaminants from the bulk population.

Via MiXCR, TCRdb re-called the 5' RACE reads, giving one row per CDR3 protein. The data show 30,000 or so distinct CDR3 sequences, 4% to 4.5% seen once. V was trimmed by 0 bases and J by 2 bases, leaving 11 bases between them. Germline values: CDR1 SGHNT, CDR2 YYREEE (reference sequence). This CDR3 contains 15 residues. This clonotype was seen repeatedly, ten times or more. What it binds is not known. This chain joins TRBV5-4 and TRBJ2-5, with a possible D match to TRBD1 (6 bases). The sequenced sample was CD8+ T cells sorted from PBMCs, obtained 5 days after the yellow fever booster vaccination. The receptor comes from a man aged 25-40 years who received the YFV17D yellow fever vaccine. Written as DNA, the CDR3 is TGTGCCAGCAGCTTGGGGGGGCGTACTCAAGAGACCCAGTACTTC. Its translation: CASSLGGRTQETQYF.